This T cell receptor beta chain was identified in a study of T cell responses to AZD1222 COVID-19 vaccine. The overall study: Whether given at about 4 or about 12 weeks, second doses were pooled.

Study outcomes and limitations: Donors, mostly white British, included more females; clonal diversity was possibly underestimated.

This clone was seen once. The antigen is undetermined. Profiling relied on immunoSEQ multiplex PCR, and the TCRdb table lists in-frame clones only, not all of them. The table lists 95,000 to 150,000 clones, over 70% of them singletons, with over 5.5% in the top ten. This material consisted of peripheral blood, taken on day 0 of AZD1222 vaccination. This clonotype was obtained from an adult in good health.

The CDR3 coding sequence is TGTGCCAGCGGACCGGGACAGGGGGCGCCTGATGGCTACACCTTC. Amino acids: CASGPGQGAPDGYTF. V and J are TRBV27 and TRBJ1-2, with TRBD1 identical over 12 bases. Germline CDR1 is MNHEY and CDR2 is SMNVEV (reference sequence). The CDR3 is 15 residues long. The J segment lost 6 bases and the V segment lost 8 bases, leaving 10 bases of the junction unmatched.